This T cell receptor (beta chain) originates from a study of T cells in Graves' hyperthyroidism and ophthalmopathy. RNA transcripts provided the source from which TCR beta CDR3 regions were amplified. During a first-round RT-PCR of the TCR CDR3, the HTBI primer set was used. Using its own MiXCR run on the multiplex PCR reads, TCRdb lists one record per CDR3 protein. The sample shows hundreds of thousands of distinct CDR3 sequences, roughly a sixth of them seen only once. This clonotype was counted only a few times. After removal of 5 bases from V and 2 bases from J, the junction contained 12 bases not matched to a gene. CDR3 length: 18 residues. The germline V gene has CDR1 MNHEY and CDR2 SMNVEV (reference sequence). The study enrolled patients aged 18 to 65 with newly diagnosed hyperthyroidism of under 2 months' duration.

The V call is TRBV27, the J call TRBJ2-4, with 10 bases identical to TRBD2. The sample was blood. The TCR originated in a woman between 18 and 30 years old with Graves' hyperthyroidism. The CDR3 loop reads CASSPRVSSGRTKNIQYF. CDR3 DNA sequence: TGTGCCAGCAGTCCCCGAGTGTCTAGCGGGAGAACCAAAAACATTCAGTACTTC.